One and the same sample provided the 23 T cell receptor beta chains below, sequenced in a study of response to subunit inactivated influenza vaccine. TCRdb re-called the RT-PCR reads through MiXCR, storing one row per CDR3 protein. The sample carries around 790,000 distinct CDR3 sequences, around 20% recorded once. The sample in question was PBMCs from blood, obtained 5 days after vaccination. These receptor sequences come from a middle-aged man who received an inactivated influenza vaccine.

The chain carries TRBV20-1 and TRBJ2-6; 13 bases match TRBD2. Germline-derived CDR1 and CDR2 are DFQATT and SNEGSKA (reference sequence). CDR3 size: 17 residues. Trimming took 6 bases from V and 2 from J; bases not matched to a gene: 7. CDR3 sequence (DNA): TGCAGTGCCAGGACTAGCGGGAGATTCGCTGGGGCCAACGTCCTGACTTTC. This codes for CSARTSGRFAGANVLTF.

This clonotype was recorded many times. V gene TRBV20-1 combines with J gene TRBJ2-7; unclear D gene. V was shortened by 0 bases and J by 0 bases, with 9 bases between the two germline ends. The CDR3 consists of 14 residues. Germline V gives CDR1 DFQATT, CDR2 SNEGSKA (reference sequence). The DNA for the CDR3 is TGCAGTGCTAGAGATGGGCCACCCTCCTACGAGCAGTACTTC. Its translation: CSARDGPPSYEQYF.

In this sample, this clonotype turned up a few times. The V call is TRBV18, the J call TRBJ2-7; a possible D gene is TRBD1 (6 bases). Per the germline V gene, CDR1 is KGHSH and CDR2 is LQKENI. CDR3 length equals 15 residues. Trimming shortened V by 4 bases and J by 6 bases, and 19 bases separated the two germline ends. This CDR3 reads CASSLTATDRSEQYF. CDR3 in DNA: TGTGCCAGCTCACTCACGGCGACTGACAGGTCCGAGCAGTACTTC.

The chain recombines TRBV12-3 or TRBV12-4 with TRBJ2-1, with 8 positions matching TRBD1. The ends lost 7 bases at V and 8 bases at J; junction bases unmatched: 13. This CDR3 comprises 15 residues. The DNA of the CDR3 is TGTGCCAGCATGAAGTCGGCAGGGGGCTTTGATGAGCAGTTCTTC. Translated, it gives CASMKSAGGFDEQFF.

This clonotype has just a few counts. J is TRBJ2-7 and V is TRBV5-1, with 9 bases that match TRBD1. Trimming removed 2 bases from V and 6 bases from J; junction bases left unmatched: 6. Per the germline V gene, CDR1 is SGHRS and CDR2 is YFSETQ. The length of the CDR3 is 14 residues. The CDR3 sequence: CASSFGDREGEQYF. In DNA, the CDR3 is TGCGCCAGCAGCTTTGGGGACAGGGAAGGCGAGCAGTACTTC.

The chain combines TRBV20-1 with TRBJ2-1; 12 bases line up with TRBD2. The junction had 9 bases not matched to a gene; V was cut back by 2 bases and J by 7 bases. The CDR3 length is 16 residues. Germline values: CDR1 DFQATT, CDR2 SNEGSKA (reference sequence). The CDR3 DNA sequence: TGCAGTGCTAGATCCCTAGCGGGAGGGCCGGGGAATGAGCAGTTCTTC. Protein sequence: CSARSLAGGPGNEQFF.

This clonotype showed up just a few times. The CDR3: CSVGLAGKETQYF. CDR3 DNA sequence: TGCAGCGTTGGACTAGCGGGGAAAGAGACCCAGTACTTC. The V and J genes are TRBV29-1 and TRBJ2-5; TRBD2 matches 11 bases. CDR3 length: 13 amino acids. After removal of 4 bases from V and 3 bases from J, the junction contained 1 base not matched to a gene. CDR1 and CDR2 (germline): SQVTM, ANQGSEA. The full variable domain, in which reference TRBV29-1 and TRBJ2-5 provide the parts outside the CDR3, is SAVISQKPSRDICQRGTSLTIQCQVDSQVTMMFWYRQQPGQSLTLIATANQGSEATYESGFVIDKFPISRPNLTFSTLTVSNMSPEDSSIYLCSVGLAGKETQYFGPGTRLLVL.

The V and J genes are TRBV4-3 and TRBJ2-1, with 9 nucleotides matching TRBD2. CDR3 length: 16 amino acids. The germline V gene has CDR1 LGHNA and CDR2 YSLEER. V was clipped by 0 bases and J by 7 bases; unmatched bases: 7. CDR3 sequence (DNA): TGCGCCAGCAGCCAAGAAACGCGGGGGGGCCAGAATGAGCAGTTCTTC. Its translation: CASSQETRGGQNEQFF.

The table lists this clonotype with a count of one. The chain couples TRBV24-1 to TRBJ1-1, with 9 nucleotides matching TRBD1. V was pared by 5 bases and J by 10 bases, with 7 bases of the junction left unmatched. Germline loops: CDR1 KGHDR, CDR2 SFDVKD. CDR3 length equals 13 residues. Here the CDR3 reads CATSVRDREGAFF. In nucleotides, the CDR3 is TGTGCCACCAGTGTCCGGGACAGGGAGGGAGCTTTCTTT.

The chain employs TRBV20-1 and TRBJ2-7, with a possible D match to TRBD2 (6 bases). Germline V gene lookup returns CDR1 DFQATT and CDR2 SNEGSKA (reference sequence). Between the trimmed V and J ends, which lost 6 bases and 1 base, there was a span of 13 bases. The CDR3 is made up of 13 amino acids. The CDR3 coding sequence is TGCAGTGCGCTCCGGGACTTTTCCTACGAGCAGTACTTC. Its protein is CSALRDFSYEQYF.

This chain connects TRBV12-3 or TRBV12-4 to TRBJ2-4; possibly TRBD2 for D (5 bases). Trimming removed 6 bases at V and 0 bases at J, with 21 bases between. The CDR3 is 18 residues long. The CDR3 protein is CASSRTMRGPLAKNIQYF. Written as DNA, the CDR3 is TGTGCCAGCAGCCGAACCATGCGCGGGCCACTAGCCAAAAACATTCAGTACTTC.

There are many counts of this clonotype. The chain recombines TRBV6-6 with TRBJ2-3; D unclear. CDR1 is MNHNY and CDR2 is SVGAGI in the germline V gene (reference sequence). V lost 4 bases, J lost 2 bases, and 7 bases lay in between. This CDR3 has 13 residues. DNA for the CDR3: TGTGCCAGCAGTTTCCGTTACACAGATACGCAGTATTTT. Translated, it gives CASSFRYTDTQYF.

V is TRBV4-3 and J is TRBJ2-7; 7 nucleotides match TRBD2. The CDR3 consists of 14 residues. Germline values: CDR1 LGHNA, CDR2 YSLEER. Trimming cost V 1 base and J 3 bases; bases outside gene matches: 3. CDR3 amino acids: CASSQGGGDYEQYF. DNA of the CDR3: TGCGCCAGCAGCCAAGGGGGAGGGGACTACGAGCAGTACTTC.

The chain combines TRBV20-1 with TRBJ2-7, with D possibly matching TRBD2 (5 bases). Per germline, CDR1 DFQATT and CDR2 SNEGSKA (reference sequence). This CDR3 is 11 amino acids long. V gave up 3 bases and J gave up 7 bases, with 10 bases separating them. For the CDR3, the DNA is TGCAGTGCTAGCCTCCGAGGGGAGCAGTACTTC. Translating it yields CSASLRGEQYF.

CDR3 in DNA: TGTGCCAGCAGTTTTATGGCAGTGAATCAGCCCCAGCATTTT. This codes for CASSFMAVNQPQHF. The chain combines TRBV12-3 or TRBV12-4 with TRBJ1-5; D uncertain. This CDR3 comprises 14 residues. Between the trimmed V and J ends, which lost 3 bases and 4 bases, there was a span of 10 bases.

The rearrangement joins TRBV4-2 to TRBJ2-2, with 8 bases matching TRBD2. The CDR3 consists of 15 residues. V shed 3 bases, J shed 7 bases, and the junction held 7 bases outside the gene matches. Germline V gene data show CDR1 as LGHNA and CDR2 as YNFKEQ. DNA for the CDR3: TGTGCCAGCAGCCAGGGACTAGAAACCGGCGGGGAGCTGTTTTTT. Protein: CASSQGLETGGELFF.

This clonotype was seen only a few times. This rearrangement joins TRBV28 to TRBJ1-1; 7 bases are shared with TRBD1. Germline values: CDR1 MDHEN, CDR2 SYDVKM. The CDR3 sequence is 14 residues long. Losses at the gene ends were 5 bases for V and 3 bases for J; bases not matched to a gene: 6. The CDR3 nucleotides read TGTGCCAGCAGTCCCCCGGGACAGTACACTGAAGCTTTCTTT. Translated, it gives CASSPPGQYTEAFF.

The chain combines TRBV20-1 with TRBJ2-5; 9 bases agree with TRBD2. The CDR3 runs 15 residues. With V trimmed by 6 bases and J by 1 base, 9 bases remained unmatched. Germline V CDR1 and CDR2: DFQATT, SNEGSKA (reference sequence). CDR3 nucleotides: TGCAGTGCCAAGGGACTAGCTAAAACCCAAGAGACCCAGTACTTC. Amino acids: CSAKGLAKTQETQYF.

This clonotype was detected only a few times. This chain connects TRBV7-2 to TRBJ2-3, with 10 bases identical to TRBD2. Unmatched junction bases numbered 8, after V lost 4 bases and J lost 7 bases. Per the germline V gene, CDR1 is SGHTA and CDR2 is FQGNSA. CDR3 length equals 15 residues. The CDR3 DNA reads TGTGCCAGCAGCTCCCAGGGACTAGCGCCTCATACGCAGTATTTT. It encodes CASSSQGLAPHTQYF.

This clonotype was seen a few times. The chain recombines TRBV5-6 with TRBJ1-5; no definite D call. Germline-derived CDR1 and CDR2 are SGHDT and YYEEEE. Trimming removed 4 bases from V and 0 bases from J, with 8 bases in between. This CDR3 comprises 14 residues. The CDR3 spells CASSTRYSNQPQHF. In DNA form, the CDR3 reads TGTGCCAGCAGCACCCGTTATAGCAATCAGCCCCAGCATTTT. The full variable domain, in which reference TRBV5-6 and TRBJ1-5 provide the parts outside the CDR3, is DAGVTQSPTHLIKTRGQQVTLRCSPKSGHDTVSWYQQALGQGPQFIFQYYEEEERQRGNFPDRFSGHQFPNYSSELNVNALLLGDSALYLCASSTRYSNQPQHFGDGTRLSIL.

The V and J genes are TRBV6-6 and TRBJ2-1; D is uncertain. The length of the CDR3 is 12 residues. Trimming shortened V by 0 bases and J by 7 bases, and 4 bases separated the two germline ends. The germline V gene encodes CDR1 MNHNY and CDR2 SVGAGI (reference sequence). CDR3 sequence: CASSYSTNEQFF. The CDR3 DNA follows: TGTGCCAGCAGTTACTCGACGAATGAGCAGTTCTTC.

This clonotype came up a few times. The chain recombines TRBV27 with TRBJ2-2, with TRBD2 matching over 12 bases. This CDR3 is built from 19 residues. With 6 bases clipped from V and 0 bases from J, the junction kept 11 bases outside the gene matches. Germline CDR1 reads MNHEY; CDR2 reads SMNVEV (reference sequence). The CDR3 loop is CASRWEGASGRANTGELFF. As DNA, the CDR3 is TGTGCCAGCAGATGGGAGGGAGCTAGCGGGAGGGCGAACACCGGGGAGCTGTTTTTT.

The rearrangement links TRBV6-1 to TRBJ1-5, with TRBD1 matching over 12 bases. Trimming cost V 4 bases and J 4 bases; bases outside gene matches: 2. Per the germline V gene, CDR1 is MNHNS and CDR2 is SASEGT. This CDR3 region has 15 residues. CDR3 in amino acids: CASSGDRGPNQPQHF. Here the CDR3 DNA reads TGTGCCAGCAGTGGGGACAGGGGGCCAAATCAGCCCCAGCATTTT.